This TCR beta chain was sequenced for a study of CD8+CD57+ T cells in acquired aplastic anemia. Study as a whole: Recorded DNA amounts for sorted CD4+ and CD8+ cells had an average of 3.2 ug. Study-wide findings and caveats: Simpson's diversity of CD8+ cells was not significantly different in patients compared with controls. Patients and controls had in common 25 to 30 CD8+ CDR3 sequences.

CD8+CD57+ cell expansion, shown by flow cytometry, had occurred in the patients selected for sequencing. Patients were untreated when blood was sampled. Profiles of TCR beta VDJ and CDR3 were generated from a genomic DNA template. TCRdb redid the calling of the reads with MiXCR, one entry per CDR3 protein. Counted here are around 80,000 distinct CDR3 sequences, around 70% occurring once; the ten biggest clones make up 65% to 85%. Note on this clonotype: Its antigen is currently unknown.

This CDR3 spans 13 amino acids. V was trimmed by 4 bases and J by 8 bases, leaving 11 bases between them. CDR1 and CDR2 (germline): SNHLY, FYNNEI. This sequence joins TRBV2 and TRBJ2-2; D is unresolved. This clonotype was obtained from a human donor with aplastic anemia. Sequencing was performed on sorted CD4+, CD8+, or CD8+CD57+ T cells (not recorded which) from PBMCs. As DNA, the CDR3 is TGTGCCAGCAGTGTTCAGACCGGGGGGGAGCTGTTTTTT. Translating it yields CASSVQTGGELFF.